The clone carrying this T cell receptor (beta chain) was observed once. The sample is drawn from a study of shared clonotypes between healthy human individuals. Study at large: Donors had three CD4 naive, three CD4 memory, two CD8 naive and one CD8 memory plate apiece.

Sequencing used immunoSEQ multiplex PCR; TCRdb keeps in-frame clones, though not all of them. The table includes 550,000 to 850,000 clones, about 74% detected once. Trimming removed 5 bases at V and 7 bases at J, with 12 bases between. Looked up from germline, CDR1 is MNHNS and CDR2 is SASEGT. This CDR3 has 13 amino acids. The origin of this receptor is a woman in her twenties or thirties in good health. Material for sequencing was memory CD4+ T cells sorted from blood. Stated subset: CD45RA-negative fraction. V usage is TRBV6-1 and J usage is TRBJ2-4; D could derive from TRBD1 or TRBD2 (7 bases each). The CDR3 bases are TGTGCCAGCAGTAACCAGGGGGGGAACATTCAGTACTTC. The encoded protein is CASSNQGGNIQYF.